Listed below are T cell receptor beta chains from one sample, sequenced in a study of cytomegalovirus exposure and HLA in healthy donors. Libraries were prepared by immunoSEQ multiplex PCR; TCRdb keeps only in-frame clonotypes and omits some of them. The sample includes about 220,000 clones, around 76% of them seen just once. Sequenced input: PBMCs. Source of these receptors: a woman aged 35 to 49 in good health and CMV-seropositive. CDR3s include the opening cysteine and the closing phenylalanine or tryptophan. The order of the fields is D gene, J gene, clone size, V gene, CDR3 DNA, CDR3 protein. A D gene is named only where the DNA matches it firmly. Clone size, where shown, is once, few, many, or a class for clones that have expanded.

TRBD2 TRBJ2-7 NA TRBV19 TGTGCCAGTAGTGAGGGGGTAGCGGGAGTGCAGCAGTACTTC CASSEGVAGVQQYF
TRBD1 TRBJ1-3 NA TRBV6-5 TGTGCCAGCAGTTACGGGACAGGGATCTCTGGAAACACCATATATTTT CASSYGTGISGNTIYF
TRBD2 TRBJ2-5 NA TRBV6-5 TGTGCCAGCAGTTATCGGAGCGGGAGGAACGGAGAGACCCAGTACTTC CASSYRSGRNGETQYF
NA TRBJ2-7 NA TRBV19 TGTGCCAGTAGACACCGACTGGAGGCCCCCGAGCAGTACTTC CASRHRLEAPEQYF
TRBD1 TRBJ1-3 NA TRBV7-9 TGTTCCAGCACCTCGACAGGGTTTGGAAACACCATATATTTT CSSTSTGFGNTIYF
NA TRBJ2-5 NA TRBV19 TGTGCCAGTAGTATTAACGGCGGCGAAGCCCAGTACTTC CASSINGGEAQYF
TRBD1 TRBJ2-7 NA TRBV19 TGTGCCAGTGGCCGGGACAGGGTAAGCGAGCAGTACTTC CASGRDRVSEQYF
NA TRBJ1-3 NA TRBV19 TGTGCCAGTAGTATACTGGGGGCGATATTAGGAAACACCATATATTTT CASSILGAILGNTIYF
NA TRBJ2-2 NA TRBV7-3 TGTGCCAGCAGCTTACAGCGCGGGGAGCTGTTTTTT CASSLQRGELFF
NA TRBJ1-6 NA TRBV6-5 TGTGCCAGCAGTTACTCGAGGGGGTTTTATTCACCCCTCCACTTT CASSYSRGFYSPLHF
TRBD1 TRBJ1-4 NA TRBV5-8 TGTGCCAGCAGCTTGGGGACAGGCGACATCGGGGGTGAAAAACTGTTTTTT CASSLGTGDIGGEKLFF
TRBD2 TRBJ2-2 NA TRBV6-4 TGTGCCAGCAGTGGTCTAGCGGGGTACGGGGAGCTGTTTTTT CASSGLAGYGELFF
TRBD2 TRBJ2-1 NA TRBV27 TGTGCCAGCAGTTCCCGTTTAAAGCGGGGGGTGGACAATGAGCAGTTCTTC CASSSRLKRGVDNEQFF
NA TRBJ2-7 NA TRBV6-1 TGTGCCAGCAGCTCCACAGGTACCTACGAGCAGTACTTC CASSSTGTYEQYF
TRBD2 TRBJ2-1 NA TRBV19 TGTGCCAGTAGTCCCGGGACTAGCGGGGGCAATGAGCAGTTCTTC CASSPGTSGGNEQFF
NA TRBJ2-1 once TRBV9 TGTGCCAGCAGCGTCGGAGGACGAAACTACAATGAGCAGTTCTTC CASSVGGRNYNEQFF
NA TRBJ1-1 NA TRBV19 TGTGCCAGTAGTATTATGGGCGGGGCTGAAGCTTTCTTT CASSIMGGAEAFF
NA TRBJ2-5 NA TRBV7-9 TGTGCCAGCAGCCTCCGGGGGGAGACCCAGTACTTC CASSLRGETQYF
TRBD1 TRBJ1-2 NA TRBV30 TGTGCCTGGACCCAAGAGGGACAGGGGGTAGAAGGCTACACCTTC CAWTQEGQGVEGYTF
NA TRBJ2-7 NA TRBV5-4 TGTGCCAGCAGCCCACAGGAGGGATTCTACGAGCAGTACTTC CASSPQEGFYEQYF
TRBD1 TRBJ2-5 NA TRBV5-8 TGTGCCAGCAGCAGCCGGGACAGGTCCATGGACCAGTACTTC CASSSRDRSMDQYF
NA TRBJ2-6 NA TRBV27 TGTGCCAGCAGTTTACGGTCAGGGTACCCTGGGGCCAACGTCCTGACTTTC CASSLRSGYPGANVLTF
NA TRBJ2-7 few TRBV6-5 TGTGCCAGCAGTTACTCGATATCCCCGGGCGAGCAGTACTTC CASSYSISPGEQYF
NA TRBJ1-1 NA TRBV10-2 TGCGCCAGCAGTGTGCGGGGCGACACTGAAGCTTTCTTT CASSVRGDTEAFF
NA TRBJ2-7 NA TRBV4-1 TGCGCCAGCAGCAGCCCGACTAGTGCGGTCTACGAGCAGTACTTC CASSSPTSAVYEQYF
NA TRBJ1-2 NA TRBV5-6 TGTGCCAGCAGCTCGACAACTAACTATGGCTACACCTTC CASSSTTNYGYTF
NA TRBJ1-2 NA TRBV5-5 TGTGCCAGCAGCTTCTCGGAGATCTATGGCTACACCTTC CASSFSEIYGYTF
TRBD1 TRBJ2-4 NA TRBV5-5 TGTGCCAGCAGCTCCGGGACAGGAGAGAGACTAGCCAAAAACATTCAGTACTTC CASSSGTGERLAKNIQYF
TRBD1 TRBJ2-2 NA TRBV7-6 TGTGCCAGCAGCGGTCACCCCCCCCCGGGACAGGGCTACACCGGGGAGCTGTTTTTT CASSGHPPPGQGYTGELFF
NA TRBJ2-7 NA TRBV19 TGTGCCAGTAGTAGTGGGCCCTCCTACGAGCAGTACTTC CASSSGPSYEQYF
TRBD1 TRBJ1-5 NA TRBV5-4 TGTGCCAGCAGCTTACAGGGGTCAAACAATCAGCCCCAGCATTTT CASSLQGSNNQPQHF
NA TRBJ1-1 NA TRBV18 TGTGCCAGCTCACCGACAGAATTAAACACTGAAGCTTTCTTT CASSPTELNTEAFF
NA TRBJ2-2 once TRBV10-2 TGCGCCAGCAGTCAGGTCCCGATGGGCGGGGAGCTGTTTTTT CASSQVPMGGELFF
NA TRBJ1-4 NA TRBV6-5 TGTGCCAGCAGTTTCACAGCAACTAATGAAAAACTGTTTTTT CASSFTATNEKLFF
NA TRBJ1-2 once TRBV19 TGTGCCAGTAGTATATTAGGGGCGAAAGGTGGCTACACCTTC CASSILGAKGGYTF
TRBD1 TRBJ2-6 NA TRBV30 TGTGCCTGGAGCGGGGACAGTCGGTTTCTGAGCTCTGGGGCCAACGTCCTGACTTTC CAWSGDSRFLSSGANVLTF
NA TRBJ2-1 NA TRBV11-1 TGTGCCAGCAGCTTCGAGAGGATCTACAATGAGCAGTTCTTC CASSFERIYNEQFF
TRBD1 TRBJ1-1 NA TRBV9 TGTGCCAGCAGCGTAGTAGATGGACAGGGGTCGGGGAACACTGAAGCTTTCTTT CASSVVDGQGSGNTEAFF
TRBD2 TRBJ2-7 NA TRBV7-2 TGTGCCGGGGCACCGGGAGGGGGCTCCTACGAGCAGTACTTC CAGAPGGGSYEQYF
TRBD2 TRBJ2-7 NA TRBV7-2 TGTGCCAGCAGCCTTACTAGCGGGGGCTACGAGCAGTACTTC CASSLTSGGYEQYF
TRBD1 TRBJ1-5 once TRBV30 TGTGCCTGGAAGGGGGACAGGGGTAAGAGCAATCAGCCCCAGCATTTT CAWKGDRGKSNQPQHF
TRBD2 TRBJ2-3 NA TRBV7-2 TGTGCCAGCAGCTCCCTGGGACTAGCGCGAGATACGCAGTATTTT CASSSLGLARDTQYF
TRBD1 TRBJ1-1 NA TRBV7-2 TGTGCCAGCAGCCTTGGGACAGGGCCTGAAGCTTTCTTT CASSLGTGPEAFF
TRBD2 TRBJ2-1 NA TRBV19 TGTGCCAGTAGTATCCCGCGAGGGAACGCTCGGGAGGGATATAGTAATGAGCAGTTCTTC CASSIPRGNAREGYSNEQFF
NA TRBJ1-5 NA TRBV6-6 TGTGCCAGCAGACAGATTAGCAATCAGCCCCAGCATTTT CASRQISNQPQHF
TRBD2 TRBJ2-3 NA TRBV5-6 TGTGCCAGCAGCTTGGTGGCGGGAGAGAGCACAGATACGCAGTATTTT CASSLVAGESTDTQYF
NA TRBJ2-2 NA TRBV5-1 TGCGCCAGCAGCTTGGAAGCCTACACCGGGGAGCTGTTTTTT CASSLEAYTGELFF
TRBD1 TRBJ2-5 NA TRBV19 TGTGCCAGTAGTACCCCGGGACAGGGCTTATTAGAGACCCAGTACTTC CASSTPGQGLLETQYF
NA TRBJ1-3 NA TRBV7-2 TGTGCCAGCAGCTTATATATGGGGCACAGTGACTCTGGAAACACCATATATTTT CASSLYMGHSDSGNTIYF
NA TRBJ1-2 NA TRBV27 TGTGCCAGCAGCCGCCTAGGCCAGGGAATGAGTGGCTACACCTTC CASSRLGQGMSGYTF
NA TRBJ1-3 NA TRBV4-1 TGCGCCAGCAGCCAAGGGCGACGCGGGGGGGGAAACACCATATATTTT CASSQGRRGGGNTIYF
NA TRBJ1-6 NA TRBV5-1 TGCGCCAGCACTGAGGGACACGCCTATAATTCACCCCTCCACTTT CASTEGHAYNSPLHF
NA TRBJ1-5 NA TRBV11-3 TGTGCCAGCAGCTTTACGACAGATCAGCCCCAGCATTTT CASSFTTDQPQHF
NA TRBJ2-5 NA TRBV18 TGTGCCAGCTCACCACCGTTTCCGAGGCCCCTCCAAGAGACCCAGTACTTC CASSPPFPRPLQETQYF
TRBD1 TRBJ1-1 NA TRBV19 TGTGCCAGTACCCCCCGACGGGACAGGGGGATTGCTTTCTTT CASTPRRDRGIAFF